This TCR beta chain was recorded in a study of blood T cell repertoires in COVID-19 (dated by TCRdb to the early 2020s). Study-wide context: Collaborator samples came from the United States, Italy and Spain and covered acute and convalescent phases of COVID-19. The prospective study material was composed of cDNA or gDNA derived from T cells, B-cell-depleted T cells, or PBMCs. The dataset comprised deeply sampled blood TCRbeta repertoires from subjects exposed to, actively infected with, or recovered from COVID-19. The repertoires were released in a freely available public database meant as a resource for research on the immune response to SARS-CoV-2. The samples were drawn from two sources: the first 160 participants of the ongoing ImmuneRACE study, and 950 to 1,500 subjects contributed by 6 global collaborators. Nearly every sample came with metadata listing a de-identified subject ID, COVID-19 status, age in years and sex. Where HLA class I and class II types were available, the types were taken from metadata supplied by the sample provider, not from assay-based typing. The full study reports these points: Clinical and demographic metadata were provided uncurated, with the amount varying by source and participant.

Comments on this clone: Its specific antigen is unknown. Base qualities are not provided; no much larger clone lies one nucleotide away.

As encoded in the germline V gene, CDR1 is SGHRS while CDR2 is YFSETQ. Taken from cysteine to phenylalanine, the CDR3 has 18 residues. Kept here is only the CDR3 DNA, which spans 54 bases and is read in frame from base 1. Trimming removed 4 bases from V and 9 bases from J; the gene matches leave 19 bases unexplained. TCRbeta CDR3 regions were amplified from genomic DNA using the immunoSEQ Assay, a bias-controlled multiplex PCR. For the original study's pipeline: Within the assay, amplification of reference gene primers was used to estimate how many nucleated cells each sample contained. Sequence reads were collapsed and filtered to measure the absolute abundance of every unique TCRbeta CDR3 rearrangement. For each sample, productive Simpson clonality was calculated as the square root of Simpson's diversity index across productive rearrangements. TCRdb took over this immuneACCESS table, retaining in-frame rearrangements with V and J assigned. Such tables are incomplete; in checked studies, under half of the missing clones stem from an unresolved V gene, and the remainder is unexplained. V and J calls and clone size are those listed in that table; D and trimming were worked out from the DNA. This sample gives 130,000 to 150,000 clones in total; 85% to 90% of them show up just once. 2% to 2.5% of the sample rests with the top ten.

Collaborating institutions collected whole blood in K2EDTA tubes following their own protocols. Collaborator samples were shipped for TCRbeta analysis as frozen whole blood, isolated PBMCs, or DNA extracted from either sample type. The sequenced material came from peripheral blood. The chain uses TRBV5-1 and TRBJ2-1; 10 bases in the junction line up with TRBD2. The TCR originated in a human donor in a cohort sampled during active COVID-19. The CDR3 amino acid sequence is: CASSHSPSELAGVGEQFF. The nucleotides read TGCGCCAGCAGCCACAGTCCCTCCGAGCTAGCGGGAGTGGGTGAGCAGTTCTTC.